The 4 T cell receptor beta chains below come from one sample, sequenced in a study of beta chain features in type 1 diabetes. General study findings and limits: TCRB CDR3s were moderately but significantly shorter in Type 1 diabetes patients in all four CD4+ subsets.

Their cognate antigens are unknown. Reverse transcribing all isolated RNA meant expressed TCRB transcripts were sequenced. Only in-frame clones appear in the TCRdb table, and some are missing; sequencing was by immunoSEQ multiplex PCR. The table includes 200,000 to 300,000 clones, roughly 20% detected once. Sequencing was done on a sample of naive CD4+ T cells from blood. Receptors were obtained from a woman aged 40 to 49 with type 1 diabetes.

This clone was found a few times. The V and J genes are TRBV2 and TRBJ2-7, with 7 nucleotides matching TRBD1. V lost 11 bases to trimming and J lost 0 bases; unmatched junction nucleotides: 10. From germline, CDR1 is SNHLY and CDR2 FYNNEI. This CDR3 contains 14 residues. CDR3 amino acids: CAGSRDRNSYEQYF. DNA for the CDR3: TGTGCCGGCTCCCGGGACAGAAACTCCTACGAGCAGTACTTC.

This clone has only one observation. V usage is TRBV11-3 and J usage is TRBJ2-1; 9 bases match TRBD2. V was clipped by 1 base and J by 4 bases; unmatched bases: 8. There are 17 residues in the CDR3. The germline V gene encodes CDR1 SGHNT and CDR2 YENEEA. Here the CDR3 DNA reads TGTGCCAGCAGCTTAGCCCAGACTAGCGGCAGGTACAATGAGCAGTTCTTC. It is translated as CASSLAQTSGRYNEQFF.

The rearrangement uses TRBV7-6 and TRBJ2-5, with 9 bases lining up with TRBD1. The CDR3 extends over 16 amino acids. Germline CDR1 SGHVS, CDR2 FNYEAQ. The V and J ends lost 1 base and 2 bases, in that order; junction bases with no gene match: 5. CDR3: CASSLVPGQGQETQYF. CDR3 nucleotide sequence: TGTGCCAGCAGCTTAGTCCCGGGACAGGGTCAAGAGACCCAGTACTTC.

This clone was counted only a few times. The chain has TRBV29-1 and TRBJ2-2; 8 bases fit TRBD1. Trimming took 6 bases from V and 6 from J; bases not matched to a gene: 3. The CDR3 covers 12 residues. The germline V gene encodes CDR1 SQVTM and CDR2 ANQGSEA. This CDR3 is CSVRQGPGELFF. The CDR3 nucleotides are TGCAGCGTAAGACAGGGGCCCGGGGAGCTGTTTTTT.